This T cell receptor (beta chain) derives from a study of blood T cell repertoires in COVID-19. Across the whole study: Samples came from the United States, Italy and Spain, spanning acute and convalescent COVID-19.

The CDR3 is 13 residues long. Germline CDR1 SGHAT, CDR2 FQDESV (reference sequence). V was pared by 3 bases and J by 7 bases, with 3 bases of the junction left unmatched. The table came from immunoSEQ multiplex PCR; TCRdb's copy has only in-frame clones and leaves some out. The sample consists of approximately 300,000 clones, roughly 90% of them appearing once. The receptor was derived from a man between 18 and 35 years old who had recovered from COVID-19. Specimen: peripheral blood. The chain links TRBV11-1 to TRBJ2-1; 7 nucleotides line up with TRBD2. Here the CDR3 reads CASSFGTTNEQFF. The CDR3 nucleotides are TGTGCCAGCAGCTTCGGGACTACGAATGAGCAGTTCTTC.